Listed here is a single T cell receptor (beta chain). The antigen remains unidentified. The CDR3 loop spans 17 amino acids. V lost 4 bases and J lost 4, with 20 bases in between. The germline V gene has CDR1 LNHDA and CDR2 SQIVND (reference sequence). Libraries were prepared by immunoSEQ multiplex PCR; TCRdb keeps only in-frame clonotypes and omits some of them. The sample records 2 million to 2.5 million clones, approximately 95% being singletons. The data were taken from a study of shared clonotypes between healthy human individuals. Notes on the study in general: Lower generation probabilities were found for non-shared clonotypes than for those shared by all four donors. Sampling was confined to blood; repertoires within tissues likely differ. Few donors limited the genetic and exposure-history diversity represented.

J is TRBJ2-1 and V is TRBV19, with D tentatively TRBD2 (6 bases). The specimen was naive CD4+ T cells from PBMCs. The subset: CD45RA+ positively selected. The clonotype was recovered from a man between 18 and 35 years old in good health. Some clones in this sample may be carry-over from other donors' samples. The CDR3 DNA reads as TGTGCCAGTAGTACGTACTCTAGCGCCGGGCGGTACAATGAGCAGTTCTTC. Amino acids: CASSTYSSAGRYNEQFF.